What follows are 16 T cell receptor beta chains derived from one specimen sequenced in a study of cytomegalovirus exposure and HLA in healthy donors. Measured with immunoSEQ multiplex PCR; TCRdb has only the in-frame clones, and not every one. The profile shows some 150,000 clones, about 94% of them singletons. Sequenced: PBMCs. The receptors here all came from a man between 18 and 35 years old in good health and CMV-seropositive.

This clone appeared a single time. This sequence joins TRBV5-4 and TRBJ2-7; 9 bases map to TRBD2. With V trimmed by 1 base and J by 5 bases, 13 bases remained unmatched. The germline gives CDR1 SGHNT, CDR2 YYREEE (reference sequence). This CDR3 region has 17 residues. The chain's CDR3 is CASSLRLGVSGRHEQYF. CDR3 nucleotide sequence: TGTGCCAGCAGCTTGCGTTTGGGGGTTAGCGGGAGACACGAGCAGTACTTC.

CDR3 loop: CASTEAVTYNEQFF. Here the CDR3 DNA reads TGCGCCAGCACCGAAGCGGTAACCTACAATGAGCAGTTCTTC. The V call is TRBV5-1, the J call TRBJ2-1; tentative D call: TRBD2 (5 bases). V lost 6 bases and J lost 2, with 12 bases in between. The CDR3 runs 14 residues. The germline V gene encodes CDR1 SGHRS and CDR2 YFSETQ.

This chain uses TRBV6-5 with TRBJ2-3; D unclear. Germline loops: CDR1 MNHEY, CDR2 SVGAGI. This CDR3 has 9 residues. Trimming removed 2 bases at V and 14 bases at J, with 5 bases between. This chain's CDR3 is CASSYIRYF. CDR3 DNA sequence: TGTGCCAGCAGTTACATCCGGTATTTT.

Concerning this clone itself: An end of the junction does not agree with germline; a read error may underlie this. The chain combines TRBV11-1 with TRBJ2-7; tentative D call: TRBD2 (5 bases). CDR1 and CDR2 from the germline V gene are SGHAT and FQDESV (reference sequence). The CDR3 spans 15 residues. The CDR3 DNA follows: TGTGCCAGCAGCGTAGCCGACCACGGAGGCTACGAGCAGTACTTC. Protein product: CASSVADHGGYEQYF. Full variable domain (outside the CDR3, taken from reference TRBV11-1 and TRBJ2-7): EAEVAQSPRYKITEKSQAVAFWCDPISGHATLYWYRQILGQGPELLVQFQDESVVDDSQLPKDRFSAERLKGVDSTLKIQPAELGDSAMYLCASSVADHGGYEQYFGPGTRLTVT.

The rearrangement joins TRBV4-2 to TRBJ2-7, with 8 bases lining up with TRBD2. CDR3 length: 18 residues. With V trimmed by 0 bases and J by 3 bases, 13 bases remained unmatched. CDR1 and CDR2 from the germline V gene are LGHNA and YNFKEQ. In nucleotides, the CDR3 is TGTGCCAGCAGCCAAGATCTCGCGGGAGGCTCTTTCCGCTACGAGCAGTACTTC. Protein sequence: CASSQDLAGGSFRYEQYF.

This clone showed up just once. J is TRBJ1-1 and V is TRBV6-5; D uncertain. CDR3 size: 13 residues. V was pared by 4 bases and J by 4 bases, with 10 bases between. The germline V gene has CDR1 MNHEY and CDR2 SVGAGI. The DNA for the CDR3 is TGTGCCAGCAGTTCCGGGAGGGTCACTGAAGCTTTCTTT. Translated, it gives CASSSGRVTEAFF.

The J gene is TRBJ2-3, the V gene TRBV14, with a weak D call TRBD2 (5 bases). V gave up 4 bases and J gave up 4 bases, with 18 bases separating them. This CDR3 has 16 residues. Germline V gene lookup returns CDR1 SGHDN and CDR2 FVKESK. The chain's CDR3 is CASSPLGRTEADTQYF. The CDR3 DNA is TGTGCCAGCAGCCCCCTGGGCAGGACGGAGGCAGATACGCAGTATTTT. The whole variable domain, remainder taken from reference TRBV14 and TRBJ2-3, is EAGVTQFPSHSVIEKGQTVTLRCDPISGHDNLYWYRRVMGKEIKFLLHFVKESKQDESGMPNNRFLAERTGGTYSTLKVQPAELEDSGVYFCASSPLGRTEADTQYFGPGTRLTVL.

This rearrangement joins TRBV6-1 to TRBJ1-5; 8 bases match TRBD1. With 3 bases clipped from V and 8 bases from J, the junction kept 9 bases outside the gene matches. This CDR3 spans 15 amino acids. Germline V gives CDR1 MNHNS, CDR2 SASEGT. This chain's CDR3 is CASSDWDRQWEPQHF. As DNA, the CDR3 is TGTGCCAGCAGTGACTGGGACAGGCAATGGGAGCCCCAGCATTTT.

This chain joins TRBV5-5 and TRBJ2-7; possibly TRBD2 for D (6 bases). Germline-derived CDR1 and CDR2 are SGHKS and YYEKEE (reference sequence). The CDR3 is made up of 13 amino acids. Trimming stripped 2 bases from V and 5 bases from J, with 11 bases between. The CDR3 here is CASSFKEGDEQYF. The CDR3 DNA follows: TGTGCCAGCAGCTTTAAGGAGGGCGACGAGCAGTACTTC. Variable domain in full (rest from reference TRBV5-5 and TRBJ2-7): DAGVTQSPTHLIKTRGQQVTLRCSPISGHKSVSWYQQVLGQGPQFIFQYYEKEERGRGNFPDRFSARQFPNYSSELNVNALLLGDSALYLCASSFKEGDEQYFGPGTRLTVT.

The sample holds a few counts of this clone. The same CDR3 also results from other DNA sequences found in this sample. The J gene is TRBJ2-7, the V gene TRBV30; 10 bases fit TRBD2. Germline values: CDR1 GTSNPN, CDR2 SVGIG (reference sequence). CDR3 size: 14 residues. J was trimmed by 5 bases and V by 3 bases; bases with no gene match: 7. The CDR3 spells CAWSLGLAGDEQYF. Here the CDR3 DNA reads TGTGCCTGGAGCCTCGGCCTAGCGGGAGACGAGCAGTACTTC.

This chain connects TRBV15 to TRBJ2-1; 13 bases match TRBD2. The V and J ends lost 5 bases and 6 bases, in that order; junction bases with no gene match: 7. The CDR3 is made up of 16 amino acids. The germline gives CDR1 LNHNV, CDR2 YYDKDF (reference sequence). The CDR3 is CATSSPTSGRPNEQFF. CDR3 DNA sequence: TGTGCCACCAGCTCACCGACTAGCGGGAGGCCCAATGAGCAGTTCTTC.

The chain links TRBV19 to TRBJ2-7; possible D gene TRBD1, 5 bases. V lost 3 bases to trimming and J lost 6 bases, with 15 bases between them. This CDR3 contains 14 residues. Germline V gene lookup returns CDR1 LNHDA and CDR2 SQIVND (reference sequence). CDR3 loop: CASSITGDPSEQYF. The CDR3 DNA reads TGTGCCAGTAGTATCACAGGTGACCCCTCCGAGCAGTACTTC.

The chain links TRBV5-4 to TRBJ1-6, with TRBD1 as a possible D gene (6 bases). This CDR3 has 17 residues. Germline CDR1 and CDR2: SGHNT and YYREEE (reference sequence). The V end lost 0 bases, the J end lost 0 bases, and 10 bases lay between the germline ends. Here the CDR3 reads CASSLDRASSYNSPLHF. The CDR3 DNA follows: TGTGCCAGCAGCTTGGACAGGGCGAGCTCCTATAATTCACCCCTCCACTTT.

V and J are TRBV5-1 and TRBJ2-7; maybe TRBD2 (6 bases). CDR1 SGHRS and CDR2 YFSETQ come from the germline V gene. This CDR3 is built from 14 residues. The V and J ends lost 3 bases and 8 bases respectively, with 18 bases between them. As DNA, the CDR3 is TGCGCCAGCAGCTCGGGGGACGGGACGCCCAAGCAGTACTTC. Protein: CASSSGDGTPKQYF.

The V call is TRBV4-2, the J call TRBJ1-1, with a possible D match to TRBD1 (6 bases). The germline V gene encodes CDR1 LGHNA and CDR2 YNFKEQ. The CDR3 length is 16 residues. V dropped 1 base and J dropped 3 bases, with 15 bases sitting between them. As DNA, the CDR3 is TGTGCCAGCAGCCAAGCCGGTGGGGGGGCGGACACTGAAGCTTTCTTT. Its translation: CASSQAGGGADTEAFF.

The gene calls are TRBV2 and TRBJ1-5; a possible D gene is TRBD1 (5 bases). The CDR3 runs to 17 residues. CDR1 is SNHLY and CDR2 is FYNNEI in the germline V gene. V was trimmed by 2 bases and J by 2 bases, leaving 16 bases between them. CDR3 bases: TGTGCCAGCAGTGAACTCAGGGCCGGGGGAGGCAATCAGCCCCAGCATTTT. It codes for CASSELRAGGGNQPQHF.